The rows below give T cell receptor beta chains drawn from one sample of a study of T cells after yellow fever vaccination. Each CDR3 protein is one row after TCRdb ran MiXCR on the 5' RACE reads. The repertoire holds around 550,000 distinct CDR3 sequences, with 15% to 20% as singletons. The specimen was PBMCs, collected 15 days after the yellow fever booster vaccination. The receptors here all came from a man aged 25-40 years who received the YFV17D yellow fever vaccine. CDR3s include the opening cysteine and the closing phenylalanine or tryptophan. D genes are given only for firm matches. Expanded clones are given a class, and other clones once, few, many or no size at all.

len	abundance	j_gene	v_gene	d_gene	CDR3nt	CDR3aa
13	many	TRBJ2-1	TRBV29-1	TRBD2	TGCAGCGTTGAGCCTAGCGGGAGGTATGAGCAGTTCTTC	CSVEPSGRYEQFF
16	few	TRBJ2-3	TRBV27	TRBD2	TGTGCCAGCAGACCATCCAGCGGGAGTTGGGCAGATACGCAGTATTTT	CASRPSSGSWADTQYF
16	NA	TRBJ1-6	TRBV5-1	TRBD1	TGCGCCAGCAGCTTGGAAGGGGGCCAAACAAATTCACCCCTCCACTTT	CASSLEGGQTNSPLHF
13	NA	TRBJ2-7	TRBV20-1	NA	TGCAGTGCTAGCGGGGCCGGGGGCCACGAGCAGTACTTC	CSASGAGGHEQYF
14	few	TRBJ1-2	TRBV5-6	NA	TGTGCCAGCAGCCTCTACTGGGGGCAGTATGGCTACACCTTC	CASSLYWGQYGYTF
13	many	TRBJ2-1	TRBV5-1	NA	TGTGCCAGCAGCTCGGACTATTACAATGAGCAGTTCTTC	CASSSDYYNEQFF
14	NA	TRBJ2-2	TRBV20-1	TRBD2	TGCAGTGCTCTAGCGGGAGGGAGTACCGGGGAGCTGTTTTTT	CSALAGGSTGELFF
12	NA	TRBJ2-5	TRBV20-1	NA	TGCAGTGCTAGAGTTGGTCGGGAGACCCAGTACTTC	CSARVGRETQYF
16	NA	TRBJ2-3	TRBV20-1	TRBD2	TGCAGTGCCCTAAGGCGAGCGGGATCCATTTTGGATACGCAGTATTTT	CSALRRAGSILDTQYF
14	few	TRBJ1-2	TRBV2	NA	TGTGCCAGCACTGCTGGGCGGTTGAACTATGGCTACACCTTC	CASTAGRLNYGYTF
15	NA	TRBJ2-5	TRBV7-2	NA	TGTGCCAGCAGCTTCCTCAGGGGAGGCCAAGAGACCCAGTACTTC	CASSFLRGGQETQYF
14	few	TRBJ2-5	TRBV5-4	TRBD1	TGTGCCAGCAGCTTCAGACAGGGAGAAGAGACCCAGTACTTC	CASSFRQGEETQYF
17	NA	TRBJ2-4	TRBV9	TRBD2	TGTGCCAGCAGCGTAGAGGCTAGCGGGAGGGCCTTGAACATTCAGTACTTC	CASSVEASGRALNIQYF
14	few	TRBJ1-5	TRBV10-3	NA	TGTGCCATCAGTGGGGGGGATAGCAATCAGCCCCAGCATTTT	CAISGGDSNQPQHF
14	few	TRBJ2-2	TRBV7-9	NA	TGTGCCAGCAGCGAACAGGGAGCTACCGGGGAGCTGTTTTTT	CASSEQGATGELFF
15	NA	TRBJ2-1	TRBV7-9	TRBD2	TGTGCCAGCAGACCTCTAGCGGGAGGGCCTCATGAGCAGTTCTTC	CASRPLAGGPHEQFF
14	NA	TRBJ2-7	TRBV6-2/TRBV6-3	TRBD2	TGTGCCAGCAGTCACGGGGGGAGACTTCACGAGCAGTACTTC	CASSHGGRLHEQYF
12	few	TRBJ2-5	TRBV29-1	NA	TGCAGCGCCACACAGGGTTACGAGACCCAGTACTTC	CSATQGYETQYF
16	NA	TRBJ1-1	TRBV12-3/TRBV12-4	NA	TGTGCCAGCAGTTTAGCCTTTCGGGGGAGGGACACTGAAGCTTTCTTT	CASSLAFRGRDTEAFF
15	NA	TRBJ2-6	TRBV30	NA	TGTGCCTGGAGTGTAGGCCTCTCTGGGGCCAACGTCCTGACTTTC	CAWSVGLSGANVLTF
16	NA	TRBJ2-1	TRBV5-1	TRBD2	TGCGCCAGCAGTTCCCTGGGACTAGCGGGAGAATTTGAGCAGTTCTTC	CASSSLGLAGEFEQFF
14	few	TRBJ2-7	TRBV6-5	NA	TGTGCCAGCAGTTCACGACCGGATGGATCAGGGAAGGCCTTC	CASSSRPDGSGKAF
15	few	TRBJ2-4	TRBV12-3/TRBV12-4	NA	TGTGCCAGCAGTTCCGGGACCTTCAGCCGTAACATTCAGTACTTC	CASSSGTFSRNIQYF
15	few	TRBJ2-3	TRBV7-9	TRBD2	TGTGCCAGCAAGTACGCAGCCCGGGAGGGAGATACGCAGTATTTT	CASKYAAREGDTQYF
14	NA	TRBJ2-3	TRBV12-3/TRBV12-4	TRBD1	TGTGCCAAGACGGGACAGATGGTAACAGATACGCAGTATTTT	CAKTGQMVTDTQYF
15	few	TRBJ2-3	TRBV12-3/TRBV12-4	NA	TGTGCCAGCAGTTTAGCGCTTCTAGGGTCAGATACGCAGTATTTT	CASSLALLGSDTQYF
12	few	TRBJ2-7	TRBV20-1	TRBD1	TGCAGTGCTACCCTGACAGGGGCCGAGCAGTACTTC	CSATLTGAEQYF
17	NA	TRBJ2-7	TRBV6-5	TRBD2	TGTGCCAGCAGTTCCACGGGACTAGCGGGAGAATCCTACGAGCAGTACTTC	CASSSTGLAGESYEQYF
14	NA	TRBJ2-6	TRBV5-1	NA	TGCGCCAGCACCGGGCTCCCTGGGGCCAACGTCCTGACTTTC	CASTGLPGANVLTF
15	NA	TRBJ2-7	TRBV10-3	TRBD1	TGTGCCATCAGCGACAGGGGACGGACTATCTACGAGCAGTACTTC	CAISDRGRTIYEQYF
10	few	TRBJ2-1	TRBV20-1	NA	TGCAGTGTTTCTGGGGATGAGCAGTTCTTC	CSVSGDEQFF
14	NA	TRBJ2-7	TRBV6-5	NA	TGTGCCAGCAGTTCTATCAGGGTCCCCTACGAGCAGTACTTC	CASSSIRVPYEQYF
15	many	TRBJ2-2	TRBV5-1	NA	TGCGCCAGCAGCTTGGGAGACCGTGCCACCGGGGAGCTGTTTTTT	CASSLGDRATGELFF
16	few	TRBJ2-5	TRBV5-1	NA	TGCGCCAGCAGCCCCCCTTGGGGGGTTGCGCAAGAGACCCAGTACTTC	CASSPPWGVAQETQYF
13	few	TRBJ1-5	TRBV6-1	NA	TGTGCCAGCAGCCCGAGCAGCTCAGATCCCCAGCATTTT	CASSPSSSDPQHF
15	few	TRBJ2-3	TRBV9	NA	TGTGCCAGCAGCGTAGGAGGGGGTAGAACAGATACGCAGTATTTT	CASSVGGGRTDTQYF
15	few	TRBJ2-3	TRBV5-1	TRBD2	TGCGCCAGCAGTTGGATAGCGGGAGTTTCAGATACGCAGTATTTT	CASSWIAGVSDTQYF
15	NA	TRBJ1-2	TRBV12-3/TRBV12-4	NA	TGTGCCAGCAGGTCCCCGGTGGGAGGAGACTATGGCTACACCTTC	CASRSPVGGDYGYTF
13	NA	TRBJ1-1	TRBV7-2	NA	TGTGCCAGCAGCCCGCATCCGAACACTGAAGCTTTCTTT	CASSPHPNTEAFF
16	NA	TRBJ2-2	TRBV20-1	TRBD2	TGCAGTGCTAGGAGATTAGCGGGAGGGCCTGCCGGGGAGCTGTTTTTT	CSARRLAGGPAGELFF
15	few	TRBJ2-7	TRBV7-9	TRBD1	TGTGCCAGCAGCCCTGACAGGGGGCCATTAAACGAGCAGTACTTC	CASSPDRGPLNEQYF
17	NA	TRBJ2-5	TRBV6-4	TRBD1	TGTGCCAGCAGTGCCATTACCGGGACAGGGGGTGAAGAGACCCAGTACTTC	CASSAITGTGGEETQYF
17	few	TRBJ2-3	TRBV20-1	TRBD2	TGCAGTGCTAGAGATCAGGGGAGCGGGAGGGCCGGAGATACGCAGTATTTT	CSARDQGSGRAGDTQYF
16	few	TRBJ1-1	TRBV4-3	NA	TGCGCCAGCAGCCAAGATCCGGCAGGGGTGGACACTGAAGCTTTCTTT	CASSQDPAGVDTEAFF
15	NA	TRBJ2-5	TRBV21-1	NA	TGTGCCAGCAGCAAAACGACTAGCGGTAAAGAGACCCAGTACTTC	CASSKTTSGKETQYF
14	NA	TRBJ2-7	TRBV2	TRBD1	TGTGCCAGCACCCCCGAGACAGGGGGCTTCGAGCAGTACTTC	CASTPETGGFEQYF
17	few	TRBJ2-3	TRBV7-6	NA	TGTGCCAGCAGCTTAGTTGGCGGCGACCTAAGCACAGATACGCAGTATTTT	CASSLVGGDLSTDTQYF
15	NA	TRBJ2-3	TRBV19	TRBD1	TGTGCCAGCAACCGGGACAGGGGGCCCGGGGATACGCAGTATTTT	CASNRDRGPGDTQYF
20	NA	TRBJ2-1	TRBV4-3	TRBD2	TGCGCCAGCAGCCAAGGCGCGACTAGCGGGGGGACCCCTCGCTACAATGAGCAGTTCTTC	CASSQGATSGGTPRYNEQFF
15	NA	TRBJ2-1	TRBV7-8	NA	TGTGCCAGCAGCCCGGAGGGGGGAGGGCCCCATGAGCAGTTCTTC	CASSPEGGGPHEQFF
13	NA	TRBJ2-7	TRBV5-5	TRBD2	TGTGCCAGCAGCCCGAGCGGGAGCCACGAGCAGTACTTC	CASSPSGSHEQYF